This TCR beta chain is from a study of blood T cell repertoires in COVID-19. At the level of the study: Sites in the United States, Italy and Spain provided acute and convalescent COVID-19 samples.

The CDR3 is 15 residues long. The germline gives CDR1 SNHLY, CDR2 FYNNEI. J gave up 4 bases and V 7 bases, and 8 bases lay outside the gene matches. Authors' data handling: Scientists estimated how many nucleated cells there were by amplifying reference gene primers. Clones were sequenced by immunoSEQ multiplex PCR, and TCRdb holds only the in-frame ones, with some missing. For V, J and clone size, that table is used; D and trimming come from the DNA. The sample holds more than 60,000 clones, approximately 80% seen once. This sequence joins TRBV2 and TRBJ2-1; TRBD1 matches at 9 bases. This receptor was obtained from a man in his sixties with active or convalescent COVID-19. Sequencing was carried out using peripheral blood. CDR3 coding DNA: TGTGCCAGCACGACTACAGGGGGCCCTTACAATGAGCAGTTCTTC. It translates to CASTTTGGPYNEQFF.